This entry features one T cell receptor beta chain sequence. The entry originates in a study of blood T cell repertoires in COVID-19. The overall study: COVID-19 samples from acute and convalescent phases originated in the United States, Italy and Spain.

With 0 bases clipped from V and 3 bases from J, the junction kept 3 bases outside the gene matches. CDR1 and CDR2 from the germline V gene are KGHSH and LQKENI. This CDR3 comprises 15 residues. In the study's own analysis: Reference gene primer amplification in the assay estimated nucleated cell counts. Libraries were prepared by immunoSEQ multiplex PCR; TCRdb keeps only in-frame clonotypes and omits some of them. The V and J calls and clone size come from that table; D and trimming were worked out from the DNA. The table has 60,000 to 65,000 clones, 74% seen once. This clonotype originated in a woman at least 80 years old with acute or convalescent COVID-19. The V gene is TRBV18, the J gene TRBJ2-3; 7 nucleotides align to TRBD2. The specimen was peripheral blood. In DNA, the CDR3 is TGTGCCAGCTCACCACCAGCAGCGGGAACAGATACGCAGTATTTT. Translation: CASSPPAAGTDTQYF.